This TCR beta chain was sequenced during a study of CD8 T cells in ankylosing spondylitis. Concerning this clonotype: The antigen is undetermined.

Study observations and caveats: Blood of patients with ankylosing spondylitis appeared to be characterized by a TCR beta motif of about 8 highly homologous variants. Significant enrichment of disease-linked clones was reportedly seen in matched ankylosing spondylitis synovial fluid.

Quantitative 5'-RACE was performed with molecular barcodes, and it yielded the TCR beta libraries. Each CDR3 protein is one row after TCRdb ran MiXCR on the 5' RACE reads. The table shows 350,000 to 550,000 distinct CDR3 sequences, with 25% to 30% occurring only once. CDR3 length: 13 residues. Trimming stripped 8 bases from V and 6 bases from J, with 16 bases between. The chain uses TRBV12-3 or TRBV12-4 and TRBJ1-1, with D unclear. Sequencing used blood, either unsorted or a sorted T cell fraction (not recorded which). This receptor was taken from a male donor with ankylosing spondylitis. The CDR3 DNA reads TGTGCCAGCTCGATGGGATTGGGCGCTGAAGCTTTCTTT. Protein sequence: CASSMGLGAEAFF.